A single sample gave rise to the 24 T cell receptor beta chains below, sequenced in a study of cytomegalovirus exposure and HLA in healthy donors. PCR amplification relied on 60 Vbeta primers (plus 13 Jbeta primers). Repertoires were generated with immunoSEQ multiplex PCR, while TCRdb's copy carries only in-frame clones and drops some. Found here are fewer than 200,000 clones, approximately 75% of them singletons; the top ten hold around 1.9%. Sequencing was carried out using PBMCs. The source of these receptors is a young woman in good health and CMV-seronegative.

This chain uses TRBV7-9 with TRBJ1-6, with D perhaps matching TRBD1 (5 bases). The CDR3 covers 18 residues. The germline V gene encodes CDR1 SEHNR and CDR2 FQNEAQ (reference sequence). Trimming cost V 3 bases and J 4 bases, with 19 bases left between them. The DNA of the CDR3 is TGTGCCAGCAGCTTCCAGGGCCAATCGACAATTTATAATTCACCCCTCCACTTT. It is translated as CASSFQGQSTIYNSPLHF.

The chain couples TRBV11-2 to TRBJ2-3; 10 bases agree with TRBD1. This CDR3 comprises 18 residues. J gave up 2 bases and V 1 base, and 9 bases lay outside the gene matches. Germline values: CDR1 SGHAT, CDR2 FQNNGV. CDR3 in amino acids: CASSLVPLGTGDTDTQYF. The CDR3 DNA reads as TGTGCCAGCAGCTTAGTACCCCTGGGGACAGGGGACACAGATACGCAGTATTTT.

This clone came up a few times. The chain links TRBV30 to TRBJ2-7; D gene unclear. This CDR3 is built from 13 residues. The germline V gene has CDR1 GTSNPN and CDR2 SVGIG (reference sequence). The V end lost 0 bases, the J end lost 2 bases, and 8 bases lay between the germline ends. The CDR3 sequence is CAWSVQVPYEQYF. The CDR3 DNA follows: TGTGCCTGGAGTGTACAAGTTCCCTACGAGCAGTACTTC.

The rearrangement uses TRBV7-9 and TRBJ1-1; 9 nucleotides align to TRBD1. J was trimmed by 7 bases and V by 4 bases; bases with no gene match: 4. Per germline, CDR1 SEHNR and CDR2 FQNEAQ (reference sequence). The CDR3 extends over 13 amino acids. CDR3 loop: CASSYGTGYEAFF. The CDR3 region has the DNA TGTGCCAGCAGCTACGGGACAGGGTATGAAGCTTTCTTT. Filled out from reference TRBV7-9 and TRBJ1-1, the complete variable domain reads DTGVSQNPRHKITKRGQNVTFRCDPISEHNRLYWYRQTLGQGPEFLTYFQNEAQLEKSRLLSDRFSAERPKGSFSTLEIQRTEQGDSAMYLCASSYGTGYEAFFGQGTRLTVV.

The chain's CDR3 is CASSVEQAHQETQYF. The CDR3 region has the DNA TGTGCCAGCAGCGTAGAACAGGCCCACCAAGAGACCCAGTACTTC. V is TRBV9 and J is TRBJ2-5; D may be TRBD1 (5 bases). The CDR3 runs 15 residues. Germline loops: CDR1 SGDLS, CDR2 YYNGEE. Trimming shortened V by 0 bases and J by 0 bases, and 9 bases separated the two germline ends. Filled out from reference TRBV9 and TRBJ2-5, the complete variable domain reads DSGVTQTPKHLITATGQRVTLRCSPRSGDLSVYWYQQSLDQGLQFLIQYYNGEERAKGNILERFSAQQFPDLHSELNLSSLELGDSALYFCASSVEQAHQETQYFGPGTRLLVL.

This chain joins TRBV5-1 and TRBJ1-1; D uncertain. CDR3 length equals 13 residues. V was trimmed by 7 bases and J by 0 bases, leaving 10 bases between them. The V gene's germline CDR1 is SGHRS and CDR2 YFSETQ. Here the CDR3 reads CASALEMNTEAFF. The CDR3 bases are TGCGCCAGCGCACTGGAGATGAACACTGAAGCTTTCTTT.

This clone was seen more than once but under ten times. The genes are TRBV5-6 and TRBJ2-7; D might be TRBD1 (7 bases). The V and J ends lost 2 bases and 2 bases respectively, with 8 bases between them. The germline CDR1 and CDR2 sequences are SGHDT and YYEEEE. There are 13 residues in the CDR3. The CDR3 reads CASSFRGAYEQYF. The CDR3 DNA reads TGTGCCAGCAGCTTCAGGGGGGCCTACGAGCAGTACTTC.

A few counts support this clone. The CDR3 protein is CASSLEGGRYEQYF. CDR3 nucleotide sequence: TGTGCCAGCAGCTTGGAAGGGGGCCGATACGAGCAGTACTTC. The rearrangement joins TRBV5-5 to TRBJ2-7; TRBD1 agrees at 7 bases. Trimming removed 0 bases from V and 4 bases from J; junction bases left unmatched: 4. The CDR3 length is 14 residues. From germline, CDR1 is SGHKS and CDR2 YYEKEE (reference sequence).

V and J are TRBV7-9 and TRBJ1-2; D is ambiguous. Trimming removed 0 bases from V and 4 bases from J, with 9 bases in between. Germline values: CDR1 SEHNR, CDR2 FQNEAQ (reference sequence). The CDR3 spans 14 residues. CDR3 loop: CASSLAIRSYGYTF. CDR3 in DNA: TGTGCCAGCAGCTTAGCGATTCGGAGCTATGGCTACACCTTC. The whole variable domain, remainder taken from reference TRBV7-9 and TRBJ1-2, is DTGVSQNPRHKITKRGQNVTFRCDPISEHNRLYWYRQTLGQGPEFLTYFQNEAQLEKSRLLSDRFSAERPKGSFSTLEIQRTEQGDSAMYLCASSLAIRSYGYTFGSGTRLTVV.

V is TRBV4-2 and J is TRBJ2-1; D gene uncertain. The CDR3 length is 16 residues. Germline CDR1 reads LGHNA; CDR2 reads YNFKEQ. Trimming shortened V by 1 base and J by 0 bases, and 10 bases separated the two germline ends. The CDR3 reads CASSQVPGSSYNEQFF. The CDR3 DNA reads TGTGCCAGCAGCCAAGTCCCAGGTAGCTCCTACAATGAGCAGTTCTTC.

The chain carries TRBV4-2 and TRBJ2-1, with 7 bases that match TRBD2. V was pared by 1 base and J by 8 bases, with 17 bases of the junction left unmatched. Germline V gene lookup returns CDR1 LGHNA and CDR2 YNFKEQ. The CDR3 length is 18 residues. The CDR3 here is CASSQVIFGRGMVDEQFF. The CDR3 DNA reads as TGTGCCAGCAGCCAAGTAATATTTGGGCGGGGGATGGTGGATGAGCAGTTCTTC.

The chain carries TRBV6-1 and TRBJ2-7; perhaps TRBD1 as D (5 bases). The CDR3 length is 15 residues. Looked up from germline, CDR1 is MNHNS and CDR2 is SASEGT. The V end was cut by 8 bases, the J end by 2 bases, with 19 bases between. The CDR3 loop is CASRLLLEGAYEQYF. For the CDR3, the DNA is TGTGCCAGCCGACTTTTGTTAGAAGGGGCCTACGAGCAGTACTTC.

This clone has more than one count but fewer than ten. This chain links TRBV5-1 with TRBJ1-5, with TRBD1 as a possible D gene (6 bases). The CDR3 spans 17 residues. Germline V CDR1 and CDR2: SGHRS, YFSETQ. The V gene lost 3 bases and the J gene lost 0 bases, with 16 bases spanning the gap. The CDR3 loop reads CASSSSGQHYSNQPQHF. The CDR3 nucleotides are TGCGCCAGCAGCTCGTCTGGACAGCACTATAGCAATCAGCCCCAGCATTTT.

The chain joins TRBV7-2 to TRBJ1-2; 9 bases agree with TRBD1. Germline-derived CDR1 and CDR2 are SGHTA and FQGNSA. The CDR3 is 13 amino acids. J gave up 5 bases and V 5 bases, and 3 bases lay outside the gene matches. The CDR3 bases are TGTGCCAGCAGCGGGACAGGGAAGTATGGCTACACCTTC. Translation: CASSGTGKYGYTF.

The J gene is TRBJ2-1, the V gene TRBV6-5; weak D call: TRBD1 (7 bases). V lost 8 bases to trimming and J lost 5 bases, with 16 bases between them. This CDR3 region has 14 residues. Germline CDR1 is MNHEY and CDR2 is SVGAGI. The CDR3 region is CASRRDSSNNEQFF. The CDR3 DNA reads TGTGCCAGCCGGCGGGACAGTTCTAACAATGAGCAGTTCTTC.

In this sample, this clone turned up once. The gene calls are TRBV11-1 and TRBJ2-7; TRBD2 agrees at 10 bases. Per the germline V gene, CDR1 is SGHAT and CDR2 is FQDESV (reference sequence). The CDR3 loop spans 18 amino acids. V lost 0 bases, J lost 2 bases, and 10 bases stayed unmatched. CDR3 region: CASSLAGSGRSRTYEQYF. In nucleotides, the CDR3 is TGTGCCAGCAGCTTAGCGGGTAGCGGGAGGTCCCGAACCTACGAGCAGTACTTC.

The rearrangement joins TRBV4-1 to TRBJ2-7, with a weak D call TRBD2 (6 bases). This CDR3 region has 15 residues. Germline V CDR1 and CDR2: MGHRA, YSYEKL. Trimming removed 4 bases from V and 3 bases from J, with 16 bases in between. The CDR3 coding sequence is TGCGCCAGCAGCCCCTGGAGTGGTAGCGGCTACGAGCAGTACTTC. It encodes CASSPWSGSGYEQYF.

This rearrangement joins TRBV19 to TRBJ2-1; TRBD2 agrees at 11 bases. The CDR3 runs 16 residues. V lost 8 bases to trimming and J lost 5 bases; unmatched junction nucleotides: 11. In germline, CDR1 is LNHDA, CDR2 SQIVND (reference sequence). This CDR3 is CASVKTTSGAHNEQFF. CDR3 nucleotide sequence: TGTGCCAGTGTTAAAACGACTAGCGGGGCGCACAATGAGCAGTTCTTC.

CDR3 region: CASSYPRGEQFF. CDR3 DNA: TGTGCCAGCAGTTACCCCAGAGGCGAGCAGTTCTTC. The rearrangement uses TRBV6-5 and TRBJ2-1; D gene ambiguous. V lost 2 bases to trimming and J lost 10 bases, with 9 bases between them. Germline V gives CDR1 MNHEY, CDR2 SVGAGI. The CDR3 extends over 12 amino acids.

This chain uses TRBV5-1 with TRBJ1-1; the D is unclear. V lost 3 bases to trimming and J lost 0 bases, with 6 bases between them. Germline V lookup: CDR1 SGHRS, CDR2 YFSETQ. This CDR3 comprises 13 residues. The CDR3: CASSSQMNTEAFF. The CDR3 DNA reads TGCGCCAGCAGCTCACAGATGAACACTGAAGCTTTCTTT.

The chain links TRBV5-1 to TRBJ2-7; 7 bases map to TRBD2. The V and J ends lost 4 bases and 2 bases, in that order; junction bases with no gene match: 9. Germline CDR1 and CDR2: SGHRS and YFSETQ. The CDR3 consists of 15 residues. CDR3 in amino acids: CASSAKGLAAYEQYF. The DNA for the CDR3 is TGCGCCAGCAGCGCGAAGGGGCTAGCGGCCTACGAGCAGTACTTC.

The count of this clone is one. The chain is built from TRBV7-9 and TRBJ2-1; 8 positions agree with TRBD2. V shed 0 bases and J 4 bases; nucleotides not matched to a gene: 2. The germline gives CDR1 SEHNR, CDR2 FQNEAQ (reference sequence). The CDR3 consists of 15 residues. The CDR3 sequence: CASSLASGAYNEQFF. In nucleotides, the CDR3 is TGTGCCAGCAGCTTAGCTAGCGGGGCTTACAATGAGCAGTTCTTC.

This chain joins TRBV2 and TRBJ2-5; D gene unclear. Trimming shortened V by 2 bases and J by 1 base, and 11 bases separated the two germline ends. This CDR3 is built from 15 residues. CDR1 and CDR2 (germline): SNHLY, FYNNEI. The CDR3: CASSENGLLQETQYF. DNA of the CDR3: TGTGCCAGCAGTGAAAATGGGCTACTCCAAGAGACCCAGTACTTC.

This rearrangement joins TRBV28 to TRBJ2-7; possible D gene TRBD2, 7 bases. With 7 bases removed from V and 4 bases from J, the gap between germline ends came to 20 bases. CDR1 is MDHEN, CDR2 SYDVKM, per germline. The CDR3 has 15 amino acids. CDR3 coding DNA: TGTGCCAGCAACCGGGGGGCGGGACTAAAATACGAGCAGTACTTC. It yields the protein CASNRGAGLKYEQYF.